This passage covers 14 T cell receptor beta chains from one sample sequenced in a study of post-analysis software for immune sequencing data. General study results and limits: Five TRBV segments were significantly more frequent in patients than in controls. TRBV5-6, TRBV5-1 and TRBV20-1 were among these segments.

These receptors have no identified antigens. Built from TCR beta cDNA, the libraries had unique molecular identifiers in them. A single record per CDR3 protein comes from TCRdb applying MiXCR to the PCR reads. Of approximately 250,000 distinct CDR3 sequences listed, 30% to 45% were seen once; the top ten hold around 4.8%. Sequencing used blood. The receptors were sampled from a girl aged 5 to 17 with multiple sclerosis.

This clonotype was seen only a few times. A much bigger clone sits one base away, suggesting this may be a read error. The chain carries TRBV10-3 and TRBJ1-6; D is undetermined. Germline CDR1 reads ENHRY; CDR2 reads SYGVKD. This CDR3 comprises 14 residues. The CDR3 DNA reads TGTGTCATCAGCGCCGGGAGAGATAATTCACCCCTCCACTTT. Translating gives CVISAGRDNSPLHF.

A remark on this clonotype: A much larger clone lies a single base off, so this may be a read error. This sequence joins TRBV20-1 and TRBJ2-3; 9 nucleotides line up with TRBD1. The CDR3 has 14 residues. CDR1 and CDR2 from the germline V gene are DFQATT and SNEGSKA (reference sequence). V lost 6 bases to trimming and J lost 4 bases; unmatched junction nucleotides: 8. In nucleotides, the CDR3 is TGCAGTGCAGCCCGGACAGGGGAGGCAGATACGCAGTATTTT. Its translation: CSAARTGEADTQYF.

This clonotype was seen many times. This chain links TRBV20-1 with TRBJ1-2; D gene unclear. The CDR3 sequence is 12 residues long. Germline V gene data show CDR1 as DFQATT and CDR2 as SNEGSKA (reference sequence). Trimming shortened V by 0 bases and J by 7 bases, and 9 bases separated the two germline ends. The CDR3 nucleotides are TGCAGTGCTAGAGAGGACGGGTTTGGCTACACCTTC. It is translated as CSAREDGFGYTF.

This clonotype has a count of ten or more. The chain uses TRBV29-1 and TRBJ2-3, with 12 bases fitting TRBD2. V was clipped by 5 bases and J by 0 bases; unmatched bases: 3. The CDR3 is 15 amino acids. CDR1 and CDR2 (germline): SQVTM, ANQGSEA. The CDR3: CSVFGTSGSTDTQYF. Written as DNA, the CDR3 is TGCAGCGTTTTCGGGACTAGCGGGAGCACAGATACGCAGTATTTT.

About this clonotype itself: A much larger clone sits a single nucleotide away, making a read error possible. The rearrangement uses TRBV5-1 and TRBJ2-1; TRBD1 is a possible D gene (7 bases). This CDR3 is 16 amino acids long. From germline, CDR1 is SGHRS and CDR2 YFSETQ. Deletions cut 4 bases from V and 7 bases from J, with 21 bases between. The CDR3 DNA reads as TGCGCCAGCAGCCCAATGGCGGTACAGGGGAGGAATGAGCAGTTCTTC. It is translated as CASSPMAVQGRNEQFF.

This clonotype was detected ten times or more. CDR3 region: CASSTRLAGDTDTQYF. As DNA, the CDR3 is TGCGCCAGCAGCACCAGACTAGCGGGGGACACAGATACGCAGTATTTT. This chain uses TRBV4-1 with TRBJ2-3; 12 bases line up with TRBD2. This CDR3 has 16 residues. The ends lost 5 bases at V and 2 bases at J; junction bases unmatched: 5. The germline V gene has CDR1 MGHRA and CDR2 YSYEKL.

CDR3 nucleotides: TGTGCCAGCAGTTACTCGGTTAGCGGAGTGGTTAGCACAGATACGCAGTATTTT. Translated, it gives CASSYSVSGVVSTDTQYF. J is TRBJ2-3 and V is TRBV6-5; a weak D match, TRBD2 (6 bases). The CDR3 extends over 18 amino acids. CDR1 MNHEY and CDR2 SVGAGI come from the germline V gene. The V end was cut by 0 bases, the J end by 0 bases, with 16 bases between.

This clonotype was detected a few times. The CDR3 DNA follows: TGCAGTGCTAGTAATCGGGCCACCATGAACACTGAAGCTTTCTTT. Protein: CSASNRATMNTEAFF. The chain carries TRBV20-1 and TRBJ1-1; D call uncertain. The ends were cut back, 3 bases at V and 0 bases at J, with 14 bases in the middle. Germline lookup yields CDR1 DFQATT and CDR2 SNEGSKA (reference sequence). This CDR3 has 15 amino acids.

This chain joins TRBV27 and TRBJ2-2; 8 bases agree with TRBD2. Germline CDR1 reads MNHEY; CDR2 reads SMNVEV (reference sequence). This CDR3 contains 14 residues. Unmatched junction bases numbered 5, after V lost 6 bases and J lost 5 bases. The CDR3 reads CASRIAGRTGELFF. CDR3 DNA: TGTGCCAGCAGGATAGCGGGACGGACCGGGGAGCTGTTTTTT.

V and J are TRBV30 and TRBJ1-2, with TRBD1 as a possible D gene (6 bases). V lost 7 bases and J lost 3, with 9 bases in between. Looked up from germline, CDR1 is GTSNPN and CDR2 is SVGIG (reference sequence). The CDR3 loop spans 11 amino acids. The CDR3 DNA reads as TGTGCCTTGGACAGAGACTATGGCTACACCTTC. This encodes CALDRDYGYTF.

This clonotype was picked up many times. The CDR3 loop reads CASSLLGGDTEAFF. CDR3 in DNA: TGTGCCAGCAGCTTACTAGGGGGTGACACTGAAGCTTTCTTT. The genes are TRBV7-3 and TRBJ1-1; D possibly corresponds to TRBD1 (6 bases). The CDR3 is made up of 14 amino acids. V lost 2 bases to trimming and J lost 3 bases, with 10 bases between them. Germline values: CDR1 SGHTA, CDR2 FQGTGA.

This clonotype showed up many times. V usage is TRBV5-1 and J usage is TRBJ1-2; D may be TRBD1 (5 bases). The germline V gene encodes CDR1 SGHRS and CDR2 YFSETQ. V was cut by 4 bases and J by 8 bases, with 15 bases left in between. The CDR3 totals 13 residues. The CDR3 DNA follows: TGCGCCAGCAGCCCGGATGGGGGGAGCGGCTACACCTTC. Translating gives CASSPDGGSGYTF.

The rearrangement joins TRBV10-3 to TRBJ2-5, with TRBD2 identical over 8 bases. The V and J ends lost 8 bases and 4 bases, in that order; junction bases with no gene match: 6. The CDR3 is made up of 13 amino acids. CDR1 is ENHRY and CDR2 is SYGVKD in the germline V gene. CDR3 nucleotides: TGTGCCATCGCCGGGGGGGAGGGAGAGACCCAGTACTTC. Its translation is CAIAGGEGETQYF.

Details on this clonotype: A single base separates this from a much larger clone, so it may be a read error. The rearrangement joins TRBV20-1 to TRBJ2-5, with 7 bases fitting TRBD1. Germline V gives CDR1 DFQATT, CDR2 SNEGSKA (reference sequence). The CDR3 is 14 residues long. For the CDR3, the DNA is TGCGGAACTCGACAGGGCCCCATCGTCAATGAGCAGTACTTC. As protein: CGTRQGPIVNEQYF.